The following is a T cell receptor beta chain sequence with its context. Its antigen remains unidentified. The treatment here: roughly 18 received Ad26.COV2.S at low or high dose, single or two shots; several received placebo; per-sample allocation not given. Following the first vaccine or placebo injection, samples were taken on day 63. The data derive from a study of Ad26.COV2.S vaccination and SARS-CoV-2 variants. Study-level background: In the study, Ad26.COV2.S was injected intramuscularly once, or twice 56 days apart.

The CDR3 runs 15 residues. The germline V gene encodes CDR1 SEHNR and CDR2 FQNEAQ (reference sequence). After removal of 0 bases from V and 4 bases from J, the junction contained 5 bases not matched to a gene. Findings of the study overall: Comparable non-spike TCR breadth was observed in vaccine and placebo recipients.

The assay was immunoSEQ multiplex PCR, and TCRdb's table has in-frame clones only and misses some. This repertoire shows roughly 410,000 clones, about 80% found once; its top ten account for around 7.4%. This clonotype was sampled from a person between 18 and 60 years old who received the Ad26.COV2.S COVID-19 vaccine or a placebo. This chain joins TRBV7-9 and TRBJ1-2; 7 bases match TRBD1. The source material was peripheral blood, sampled in a trial of Ad26.COV2.S vaccine versus placebo. This CDR3 reads CASSLASAGGYGYTF. DNA for the CDR3: TGTGCCAGCAGCTTAGCCTCGGCAGGGGGCTATGGCTACACCTTC. Using reference TRBV7-9 and TRBJ1-2 for the parts outside the CDR3, the full variable domain is DTGVSQNPRHKITKRGQNVTFRCDPISEHNRLYWYRQTLGQGPEFLTYFQNEAQLEKSRLLSDRFSAERPKGSFSTLEIQRTEQGDSAMYLCASSLASAGGYGYTFGSGTRLTVV.